This T cell receptor (beta chain) appears in the sequencing data of a study of T cell repertoires and HLA-DP antigens. Generated by immunoSEQ multiplex PCR, the TCRdb table keeps only in-frame clones and is missing some. The data contain approximately 100,000 clones, approximately 89% of them singletons. Of note for this clone: Its cognate antigen is unknown.

The germline V gene has CDR1 SGHTA and CDR2 FQGNSA. The CDR3 is made up of 12 amino acids. V was clipped by 2 bases and J by 6 bases, with 7 bases between them. The rearrangement joins TRBV7-2 to TRBJ1-1; no definite D call. What was sequenced was CD4+ T cells from PBMCs. This TCR derives from a man between 50 and 59 years old in good health and CMV-seronegative. CDR3 sequence reads: CASSLSSPEAFF. The CDR3 coding sequence is TGTGCCAGCAGCTTATCTAGCCCTGAAGCTTTCTTT.